The present TCR beta chain was sequenced within a study of T cells in tumors after PD-1 blockade. Broader study findings: Peripheral recruitment is suggested, as some novel exhausted tumor clones were in pre-treatment blood.

Trimming left V 1 base short and J 3 bases short, with 13 bases between. Germline V gene lookup returns CDR1 MGHRA and CDR2 YSYEKL. The CDR3 totals 15 residues. The average interval from treatment start to post-treatment squamous cell carcinoma sampling was 31 days. To note about this clone: Its antigen is unidentified.

Some clones are missing from TCRdb's copy, which holds only in-frame ones; the method was immunoSEQ multiplex PCR. The table includes 14,000 or so clones, approximately 73% detected once. The chain is built from TRBV4-1 and TRBJ2-7; D may match TRBD1 or TRBD2 (5 bases each). The sample consisted of tumor tissue, taken after anti-PD-1 treatment. The source of this sequence is a human donor with cutaneous squamous cell carcinoma. CDR3 residues: CASSQGGGVRYEQYF. The DNA of the CDR3 is TGCGCCAGCAGCCAAGGTGGGGGAGTGCGCTACGAGCAGTACTTC.